The clone carrying this TCR beta chain was seen only a few times. Antigen: not known. The data were taken from a study of Ad26.COV2.S vaccination and SARS-CoV-2 variants. Study in general: Donor was in the COV1001 Ad26.COV2.S trial arm. Ad26.COV2.S shots went into the muscle once or twice, 56 days apart.

Clones were read by immunoSEQ multiplex PCR, and TCRdb kept only the in-frame ones, dropping some. The data contain hundreds of thousands of clones, around four fifths of them singletons. Treatment defined: some 20 received Ad26.COV2.S at low or high dose, single or two shots; about 5 received placebo; per-sample allocation not given. Sampling was performed 63 days after the first vaccine or placebo injection. Immunization relied on an Ad26 vector, which expressed Wuhan-strain SARS-CoV-2 spike. Germline loops: CDR1 LNHNV, CDR2 YYDKDF (reference sequence). V lost 1 base to trimming and J lost 3 bases, with 15 bases between them. CDR3 size: 16 residues. Findings of the study overall: Breadth measured for non-spike TCRs was similar across vaccine and placebo recipients.

The sequences come from peripheral blood, collected in a trial of Ad26.COV2.S vaccine versus placebo. This sequence originates from a person aged 18-60 years who received the Ad26.COV2.S COVID-19 vaccine or a placebo. The chain employs TRBV15 and TRBJ1-2, with unresolved D. The CDR3 reads CATSRVGAGRDYGYTF. CDR3 DNA: TGTGCCACCAGCAGAGTAGGCGCGGGAAGGGACTATGGCTACACCTTC. Full variable domain (missing parts from reference TRBV15 and TRBJ1-2): DAMVIQNPRYQVTQFGKPVTLSCSQTLNHNVMYWYQQKSSQAPKLLFHYYDKDFNNEADTPDNFQSRRPNTSFCFLDIRSPGLGDTAMYLCATSRVGAGRDYGYTFGSGTRLTVV.